A selection of T cell receptor beta chains follows, all from one sample in a study of blood T cells in healthy people across ages. Using its own MiXCR run on the 5' RACE reads, TCRdb lists one record per CDR3 protein. The data contain 1.5 million to 2 million distinct CDR3 sequences, approximately 39% of them singletons. Sequencing used blood. The source of these receptors is a human donor in good health. CDR3s include the opening cysteine and the closing phenylalanine or tryptophan. Each record gives: CDR3 protein, CDR3 DNA, V gene, clone size, J gene, D gene. A D gene is named only where the DNA matches it firmly. Clone size is shown for a subset of rows, as once, few, many or a class of expanded clone.

CASSLVSGTANYGYTF | TGCGCCAGCAGCTTGGTTTCCGGGACGGCTAACTATGGCTACACCTTC | TRBV5-1 | once | TRBJ1-2 | .
CASSSFLGLAGYTF | TGTGCCAGCAGTTCCTTTCTAGGGCTGGCTGGCTACACCTTC | TRBV7-8 | few | TRBJ1-2 | .
CSASGLQVAQETQYF | TGCAGTGCTTCGGGACTCCAGGTCGCCCAAGAGACCCAGTACTTC | TRBV20-1 | . | TRBJ2-5 | .
CASSLAAGGVDEQFF | TGTGCCAGCAGCTTAGCAGCGGGGGGGGTCGATGAGCAGTTCTTC | TRBV7-9 | . | TRBJ2-1 | TRBD2
CASSLAGESNQPQHF | TGTGCCAGCAGCTTAGCTGGGGAAAGCAATCAGCCCCAGCATTTT | TRBV5-1 | . | TRBJ1-5 | .
CASSQVAGEQETQYF | TGCGCCAGCAGCCAGGTAGCGGGGGAGCAAGAGACCCAGTACTTC | TRBV4-1 | few | TRBJ2-5 | TRBD2
CACSSPGAYEQYF | TGTGCCTGCAGCTCGCCGGGGGCCTACGAGCAGTACTTC | TRBV7-9 | . | TRBJ2-7 | .
CASSSGQGVTEAFF | TGCGCCAGCAGCTCGGGACAGGGTGTAACTGAAGCTTTCTTT | TRBV5-1 | few | TRBJ1-1 | TRBD1
CAGSLEAFAGVGYTF | TGTGCCGGCAGCTTAGAGGCTTTCGCAGGGGTTGGCTACACCTTC | TRBV11-2 | few | TRBJ1-2 | .
CATSSDFSPDTGSQNEQYF | TGTGCCACCAGCAGCGACTTTAGCCCCGATACAGGGTCCCAGAACGAGCAGTACTTC | TRBV15 | . | TRBJ2-7 | .
CASSWTSEAGYEQYF | TGCGCCAGCAGCTGGACTAGCGAGGCGGGCTACGAGCAGTACTTC | TRBV5-1 | . | TRBJ2-7 | TRBD2
CATSFAGATYNEQFF | TGTGCCACCAGTTTCGCCGGGGCTACCTACAATGAGCAGTTCTTC | TRBV15 | few | TRBJ2-1 | .
CASSPRHYEQYF | TGTGCCAGCAGCCCCAGGCACTACGAGCAGTACTTC | TRBV7-2 | . | TRBJ2-7 | .
CASSLNSGSGGNTEAFF | TGCGCCAGCAGCTTGAACTCAGGGTCCGGAGGGAACACTGAAGCTTTCTTT | TRBV5-1 | once | TRBJ1-1 | .